A selection of T cell receptor beta chains follows, all from one sample in a study of CD8+CD57+ T cells in acquired aplastic anemia. TCRdb reanalysed the reads using MiXCR and keeps one entry per CDR3 protein. The sample lists about 220,000 distinct CDR3 sequences; around 43% were seen once. The sequenced material came from sorted CD4+, CD8+, or CD8+CD57+ T cells (not recorded which) from PBMCs. The source of these receptors is a human donor with aplastic anemia. The CDR3 runs from the conserved cysteine through the conserved F or W. Each record gives: J gene, V gene, D gene, clone size, CDR3 DNA, CDR3 protein. A D gene is named only where the DNA matches it firmly. Clone sizes are given selectively: once, few, many, or a class where the clone is expanded.

J: TRBJ1-5
V: TRBV19
D: TRBD1
size: few
DNA: TGTGCCAGTAGTATAGGGACAGGGGCCAATCAGCCCCAGCATTTT
CDR3: CASSIGTGANQPQHF

J: TRBJ1-1
V: TRBV4-2
D: TRBD1
size: many
DNA: TGTGCCAGCAGCCAAGAAGGGACAGGGGAAGATGCTTTCTTT
CDR3: CASSQEGTGEDAFF

J: TRBJ2-2
V: TRBV20-1
D: -
size: many
DNA: TGCAGTGCCACGGGGCCGAACACCGGGGAGCTGTTTTTT
CDR3: CSATGPNTGELFF

J: TRBJ2-3
V: TRBV20-1
D: TRBD2
size: -
DNA: TGCAGTGCCCCCGGGGCGGGAGGGGATACGCAGTATTTT
CDR3: CSAPGAGGDTQYF

J: TRBJ1-2
V: TRBV24-1
D: -
size: -
DNA: TGTGCCACCAGTGATGGACAGACTAACTATGGCTACACCTTC
CDR3: CATSDGQTNYGYTF

J: TRBJ1-5
V: TRBV10-1
D: -
size: -
DNA: TGCGCCAGCAGTGCTGCACCGGAACAGCCCCAGCATTTT
CDR3: CASSAAPEQPQHF

J: TRBJ1-6
V: TRBV11-2
D: -
size: -
DNA: TGTGCCAGCAGCCCCAAGGGCCAGGGTTCTAATTCACCCCTCCACTTT
CDR3: CASSPKGQGSNSPLHF

J: TRBJ2-3
V: TRBV24-1
D: -
size: few
DNA: TGTGCCACCAGTGGAACTCCGGGAGATACGCAGTATTTT
CDR3: CATSGTPGDTQYF

J: TRBJ2-7
V: TRBV2
D: -
size: -
DNA: TGTGCCACTTCCGGGACCGACCGTTTCGAGCAGTACTTC
CDR3: CATSGTDRFEQYF

J: TRBJ2-1
V: TRBV6-4
D: TRBD2
size: many
DNA: TGTGCCAGCAGTGACAGCGGGGGGCTGAGTGAGCAGTTCTTC
CDR3: CASSDSGGLSEQFF

J: TRBJ2-7
V: TRBV20-1
D: TRBD2
size: once
DNA: TGCAGTGCTACCCCAGGGACTAGCGGGGGCTACGAGCAGTACTTC
CDR3: CSATPGTSGGYEQYF

J: TRBJ2-7
V: TRBV7-9
D: -
size: many
DNA: TGTGCCAGCAGCACAGCACAGGACTACGAGCAGTACTTC
CDR3: CASSTAQDYEQYF

J: TRBJ1-2
V: TRBV7-9
D: TRBD1
size: -
DNA: TGTGCCAGCAGCAATCCTCGGACAGGGGAGAGTGGCCACACCTTC
CDR3: CASSNPRTGESGHTF

J: TRBJ1-6
V: TRBV12-3/TRBV12-4
D: -
size: many
DNA: TGTGCCAGCAGTTTAGGGACAGACCTTAGCTATTATAATTCACCCCTCCACTTT
CDR3: CASSLGTDLSYYNSPLHF

J: TRBJ1-2
V: TRBV11-2
D: -
size: -
DNA: TGTGCCAGCAGCTTAGATCCGGGTCAGGGCCGAGGCTACACCTTC
CDR3: CASSLDPGQGRGYTF

J: TRBJ2-1
V: TRBV7-6
D: TRBD2
size: many
DNA: TGTGCCAGCAGCTCCACTAGCGGGGGGGACCCAGAGCAGTTCTTC
CDR3: CASSSTSGGDPEQFF

J: TRBJ2-1
V: TRBV9
D: TRBD2
size: many
DNA: TGTGCCAGCAGCGTAGAGGGTAGCGGGAGGACTAGCGGAGAGCAGTTCTTC
CDR3: CASSVEGSGRTSGEQFF

J: TRBJ2-2
V: TRBV15
D: -
size: many
DNA: TGTGCCACCAGCAGCCCGGGGCAGACGAACACCGGGGAGCTGTTTTTT
CDR3: CATSSPGQTNTGELFF

J: TRBJ1-2
V: TRBV5-1
D: -
size: -
DNA: TGCGCCAGCAGCCCGGTCGTGGGGGGAGGCTACACCTTC
CDR3: CASSPVVGGGYTF

J: TRBJ2-7
V: TRBV19
D: -
size: -
DNA: TGTGCCAGTAGGGGCAGGGAAACCTACGAGCAGTACTTC
CDR3: CASRGRETYEQYF

J: TRBJ2-6
V: TRBV15
D: -
size: -
DNA: TGTGCCACCAGCACTGAGGGAGACTCTGGGGCCAACGTCCTGACTTTC
CDR3: CATSTEGDSGANVLTF

J: TRBJ1-2
V: TRBV29-1
D: -
size: many
DNA: TGCAGCGTTGAAGACCCCCAGGGGGGCTACACCTTC
CDR3: CSVEDPQGGYTF

J: TRBJ2-3
V: TRBV20-1
D: TRBD1
size: -
DNA: TGCAGTGCTAGGGACAGGTGGGATACGCAGTATTTT
CDR3: CSARDRWDTQYF

J: TRBJ2-7
V: TRBV19
D: TRBD2
size: many
DNA: TGTGCCAGTAGTATCTCGGGAGGAGCCTACGAGCAGTACTTC
CDR3: CASSISGGAYEQYF

J: TRBJ1-2
V: TRBV5-6
D: TRBD1
size: many
DNA: TGTGCCAGCAGCGGAACCGGGACAGGGATCTCCTATGGCTACACCTTC
CDR3: CASSGTGTGISYGYTF

J: TRBJ2-7
V: TRBV7-3
D: TRBD1
size: few
DNA: TGTGCCAGCAGCCGGGACAGGGAGGGCGAGCAGTACTTC
CDR3: CASSRDREGEQYF

J: TRBJ2-3
V: TRBV25-1
D: -
size: -
DNA: TGTGCCAGCAGCCCCCTGGGGGGAGGTAGCCCAGATACGCAGTATTTT
CDR3: CASSPLGGGSPDTQYF

J: TRBJ2-1
V: TRBV15
D: TRBD2
size: -
DNA: TGTGCCACCAGCAGCTTAGCGGGGGGGATAGGCTACAATGAGCAGTTCTTC
CDR3: CATSSLAGGIGYNEQFF

J: TRBJ1-2
V: TRBV10-3
D: TRBD1
size: -
DNA: TGTACCATCAGCGAGGGACAGGCGATCTATGGCTACACCTTC
CDR3: CTISEGQAIYGYTF

J: TRBJ1-2
V: TRBV4-2
D: TRBD1
size: few
DNA: TGTGCCAGCAGCTGGGACAGGGGGCCGGATGGCTACACCTTC
CDR3: CASSWDRGPDGYTF

J: TRBJ2-1
V: TRBV24-1
D: -
size: -
DNA: TGTGCCACCAGTCCAGGGTCCGGCTCCTACAATGAGCAGTTCTTC
CDR3: CATSPGSGSYNEQFF

J: TRBJ1-4
V: TRBV7-2
D: TRBD1
size: -
DNA: TGTGCCAGCAGTAACACAGGGGCCAATGAAAAACTGTTTTTT
CDR3: CASSNTGANEKLFF

J: TRBJ2-1
V: TRBV19
D: TRBD2
size: -
DNA: TGTGCCAGTAGTATAGATTTACTAGCGGGAGTCGATATAACCTACAATGAGCAGTTCTTC
CDR3: CASSIDLLAGVDITYNEQFF

J: TRBJ1-2
V: TRBV7-2
D: -
size: -
DNA: TGTGCCAGCAGCATCTACCAGGGTGGCATTGGCTACACCTTC
CDR3: CASSIYQGGIGYTF

J: TRBJ2-7
V: TRBV19
D: -
size: many
DNA: TGTGCCAGTAGTATAACGCTGACATCCTCCTACGAGCAGTACTTC
CDR3: CASSITLTSSYEQYF

J: TRBJ1-5
V: TRBV4-1
D: TRBD1
size: few
DNA: TGCGCCAGCAGCCAAGTGGAGGGGGCAGGTCAGCCCCAGCATTTT
CDR3: CASSQVEGAGQPQHF

J: TRBJ2-3
V: TRBV20-1
D: TRBD1
size: -
DNA: TGCAGTGCTCCGCAGGGGGCTAGGAGCACAGATACGCAGTATTTT
CDR3: CSAPQGARSTDTQYF

J: TRBJ2-7
V: TRBV2
D: -
size: -
DNA: TGTGCCAGCAGGGGGCCAGGGTTAGCCTACGAGCAGTACTTC
CDR3: CASRGPGLAYEQYF

J: TRBJ2-2
V: TRBV29-1
D: -
size: few
DNA: TGCAGCTACGACGGGAACACCGGGGAGCTGTTTTTT
CDR3: CSYDGNTGELFF

J: TRBJ2-2
V: TRBV12-5
D: -
size: few
DNA: TGTGCTAGTGGTCCCTTTATGGGGGTCAACACCGGGGAGCTGTTTTTT
CDR3: CASGPFMGVNTGELFF

J: TRBJ1-2
V: TRBV9
D: TRBD1
size: -
DNA: TGTGCCAGCAGCCTACGGGACAGACTAGATGGCTACACCTTC
CDR3: CASSLRDRLDGYTF

J: TRBJ2-3
V: TRBV2
D: TRBD2
size: few
DNA: TGTGCCAGCAGTGATGGGGGGGGTAGCGGGGGGGCTGGAGATACGCAGTATTTT
CDR3: CASSDGGGSGGAGDTQYF

J: TRBJ1-4
V: TRBV7-9
D: -
size: many
DNA: TGTGCCAGCAGCTCTGGATCAACTAATGAAAAACTGTTTTTT
CDR3: CASSSGSTNEKLFF

J: TRBJ1-6
V: TRBV15
D: -
size: -
DNA: TGTGCCACCAGCCCAAGGCCCGATTATTATTCACCCCTCCACTTT
CDR3: CATSPRPDYYSPLHF

J: TRBJ2-7
V: TRBV19
D: -
size: many
DNA: TGTGCCAGCGCTTGGGGCTACGAGCAGTACTTC
CDR3: CASAWGYEQYF